These 28 T cell receptor beta chains were sequenced from one sample in a study of T-cell reconstitution after alpha-beta-depleted transplantation in children. Unique molecular identifiers were incorporated into the prepared TCRbeta library. In TCRdb, the PCR reads were re-called with MiXCR into one record per CDR3 protein. This table holds approximately 99,000 distinct CDR3 sequences, around 6.4% found once. Sample: PBMCs, mostly from graft donor cells, taken 360 days after TCRalphabeta/CD19-depleted stem cell transplant. These receptors all stem from a male patient aged 2-10 years who had a stem cell transplant for acute lymphoblastic leukemia, so the T cells may come from the graft donor.

This clonotype occurred a few times. The V call is TRBV11-2, the J call TRBJ2-2, with D possibly matching TRBD1 (5 bases). CDR1 is SGHAT and CDR2 is FQNNGV in the germline V gene. The CDR3 runs 12 residues. Trimming removed 8 bases at V and 6 bases at J, with 10 bases between. In DNA form, the CDR3 reads TGTGCCAGCGCTCAGGGTTCCGGGGAGCTGTTTTTT. This sequence encodes CASAQGSGELFF.

The rearrangement uses TRBV25-1 and TRBJ1-1; the D is unclear. Germline assignment: CDR1 MGHDK and CDR2 SYGVNS. V lost 6 bases to trimming and J lost 0 bases, with 5 bases between them. The CDR3 runs to 12 residues. This CDR3 is CASRLLNTEAFF. The CDR3 DNA reads TGTGCCAGCAGATTATTGAACACTGAAGCTTTCTTT.

This clonotype has just a few counts. V is TRBV9 and J is TRBJ2-2; possible D gene TRBD2, 5 bases. The germline gives CDR1 SGDLS, CDR2 YYNGEE. The CDR3 extends over 14 amino acids. V was clipped by 1 base and J by 1 base, with 5 bases between them. The CDR3 region is CASSVSGNTGELFF. For the CDR3, the DNA is TGTGCCAGCAGCGTAAGCGGGAACACCGGGGAGCTGTTTTTT. Combining the CDR3 with reference TRBV9 and TRBJ2-2 gives the whole variable domain DSGVTQTPKHLITATGQRVTLRCSPRSGDLSVYWYQQSLDQGLQFLIQYYNGEERAKGNILERFSAQQFPDLHSELNLSSLELGDSALYFCASSVSGNTGELFFGEGSRLTVL.

J is TRBJ2-1 and V is TRBV28; D ambiguous. V was shortened by 10 bases and J by 0 bases, with 25 bases between the two germline ends. This CDR3 has 18 amino acids. Per germline, CDR1 MDHEN and CDR2 SYDVKM. The CDR3 reads CATRTAMGIVSSYNEQFF. In DNA, the CDR3 is TGTGCCACCCGAACGGCAATGGGTATTGTTAGCTCCTACAATGAGCAGTTCTTC.

This clonotype turned up a few times. The gene calls are TRBV7-2 and TRBJ2-1; the D gene is possibly TRBD1 (6 bases). Germline CDR1 reads SGHTA; CDR2 reads FQGNSA. Trimming pared 1 base from V and 4 bases from J, leaving 11 bases between. CDR3 length: 15 amino acids. The CDR3 spells CASSLDGQGYNEQFF. The DNA for the CDR3 is TGTGCCAGCAGCTTAGACGGGCAGGGGTACAATGAGCAGTTCTTC.

The chain has TRBV7-9 and TRBJ2-6; D is undetermined. The CDR3 is made up of 16 amino acids. V lost 0 bases and J 4 bases, leaving 10 bases between the germline ends. The germline CDR1 and CDR2 sequences are SEHNR and FQNEAQ (reference sequence). The CDR3 here is CASSLAVAPGANVLTF. The CDR3 DNA is TGTGCCAGCAGCTTAGCGGTGGCCCCCGGGGCCAACGTCCTGACTTTC.

The chain couples TRBV24-1 to TRBJ1-1; D call uncertain. Looked up from germline, CDR1 is KGHDR and CDR2 is SFDVKD. V lost 5 bases to trimming and J lost 5 bases, with 5 bases between them. CDR3 length: 11 residues. The CDR3 loop reads CATSAGTEAFF. The CDR3 nucleotides are TGTGCCACCAGTGCAGGAACTGAAGCTTTCTTT.

By frequency in the sample, this clonotype is medium-sized. The rearrangement joins TRBV24-1 to TRBJ2-1; 9 bases line up with TRBD2. CDR1 KGHDR and CDR2 SFDVKD come from the germline V gene. The CDR3 runs to 16 residues. The V gene end was trimmed by 0 bases and the J gene end by 7 bases; junction bases not matched to a gene: 6. CDR3 nucleotide sequence: TGTGCCACCAGTGATTTGGCGGGAGGGCCCTCTAATGAGCAGTTCTTC. Residues: CATSDLAGGPSNEQFF.

This clonotype was recorded a few times. The chain uses TRBV9 and TRBJ2-1; D perhaps matches TRBD1 (6 bases). Germline assignment: CDR1 SGDLS and CDR2 YYNGEE. The CDR3 totals 15 residues. Trimming stripped 4 bases from V and 5 bases from J, with 16 bases between. CDR3 nucleotides: TGTGCCAGCAGCCCTCGGGTGGGGGCGAACAATGAGCAGTTCTTC. The encoded protein is CASSPRVGANNEQFF.

This clonotype occurred many times. This chain joins TRBV20-1 and TRBJ2-1, with D uncertain. The germline V and J ends were trimmed by 6 bases and 5 bases, with 2 bases remaining between them. From germline, CDR1 is DFQATT and CDR2 SNEGSKA (reference sequence). CDR3 length: 9 residues. CDR3 residues: CSAHNEQFF. CDR3 coding DNA: TGCAGTGCCCACAATGAGCAGTTCTTC.

This clonotype was detected many times. The chain combines TRBV4-3 with TRBJ1-5, with 7 bases fitting TRBD1. After removal of 3 bases from V and 4 bases from J, the junction contained 3 bases not matched to a gene. There are 14 residues in the CDR3. Germline V gene lookup returns CDR1 LGHNA and CDR2 YSLEER. The CDR3 DNA reads as TGCGCCAGCAGCCAGGCGACAGGGAATCAGCCCCAGCATTTT. Protein sequence: CASSQATGNQPQHF.

The rearrangement uses TRBV24-1 and TRBJ2-1; 8 bases line up with TRBD2. CDR1 and CDR2 from the germline V gene are KGHDR and SFDVKD. The CDR3 is 12 residues long. The ends lost 5 bases at V and 11 bases at J; junction bases unmatched: 4. CDR3: CATSVRGGKQFF. CDR3 in DNA: TGTGCCACCAGTGTACGGGGGGGCAAGCAGTTCTTC.

This clonotype was recorded at least ten times. This CDR3 reads CASTIPNRGSYGYTF. The CDR3 region has the DNA TGTGCCAGCACCATACCCAACAGGGGTTCCTATGGCTACACCTTC. The chain joins TRBV7-2 to TRBJ1-2; 7 nucleotides line up with TRBD1. The CDR3 is made up of 15 amino acids. J was trimmed by 4 bases and V by 7 bases; bases with no gene match: 12. Germline V gene lookup returns CDR1 SGHTA and CDR2 FQGNSA.

This clonotype was counted ten times or more. The gene calls are TRBV25-1 and TRBJ2-5, with TRBD2 as a possible D gene (6 bases). V lost 6 bases, J lost 2 bases, and 13 bases lay in between. Looked up from germline, CDR1 is MGHDK and CDR2 is SYGVNS. The CDR3 contains 14 residues. In DNA form, the CDR3 reads TGTGCCAGCAGCCGGAGGGGCCTACAAGAGACCCAGTACTTC. Translated, it gives CASSRRGLQETQYF.

Only a few counts were recorded for this clonotype. The chain links TRBV9 to TRBJ1-2; unclear D gene. This CDR3 has 14 residues. V was clipped by 2 bases and J by 6 bases, with 14 bases between them. Per germline, CDR1 SGDLS and CDR2 YYNGEE. CDR3 DNA sequence: TGTGCCAGCAGCGTGCCCTGGGGAAGCGATGGCTACACCTTC. As protein: CASSVPWGSDGYTF.

This clonotype was counted a few times. This chain uses TRBV5-6 with TRBJ2-5; D gene ambiguous. The CDR3 length is 14 residues. V lost 4 bases and J lost 5, with 15 bases in between. In germline, CDR1 is SGHDT, CDR2 YYEEEE. The CDR3 DNA sequence: TGTGCCAGCAGCGTTAAGAGCCCGCACGAGACCCAGTACTTC. It specifies CASSVKSPHETQYF.

The sample holds many counts of this clonotype. The genes are TRBV5-6 and TRBJ2-3, with D tentatively TRBD2 (6 bases). V lost 4 bases and J lost 2, with 14 bases in between. The CDR3 totals 15 residues. Germline CDR1 and CDR2: SGHDT and YYEEEE. The CDR3 coding sequence is TGTGCCAGCAGCCCGGGGGTCCCGTTCACAGATACGCAGTATTTT. It translates to CASSPGVPFTDTQYF.

V usage is TRBV27 and J usage is TRBJ1-4; no clear D. Germline CDR1 is MNHEY and CDR2 is SMNVEV (reference sequence). This CDR3 has 14 residues. V was cut by 6 bases and J by 4 bases, with 12 bases left in between. Here the CDR3 DNA reads TGTGCCAGCAGCCCTACTGGGGTTAATGAAAAACTGTTTTTT. It yields the protein CASSPTGVNEKLFF. The full variable domain, in which reference TRBV27 and TRBJ1-4 provide the parts outside the CDR3, is EAQVTQNPRYLITVTGKKLTVTCSQNMNHEYMSWYRQDPGLGLRQIYYSMNVEVTDKGDVPEGYKVSRKEKRNFPLILESPSPNQTSLYFCASSPTGVNEKLFFGSGTQLSVL.

This clonotype has ten or more counts. V is TRBV5-1 and J is TRBJ2-5, with D possibly being TRBD1 (6 bases). CDR1 is SGHRS and CDR2 is YFSETQ in the germline V gene. The CDR3 runs 14 residues. With 7 bases removed from V and 4 bases from J, the gap between germline ends came to 17 bases. The CDR3 DNA reads TGCGCCAGCTTCACAGGGAAGAGTCCAGAGACCCAGTACTTC. The encoded protein is CASFTGKSPETQYF.

This clonotype has ten or more counts. The V and J genes are TRBV6-1 and TRBJ2-3, with D perhaps TRBD2 (6 bases). Germline V CDR1 and CDR2: MNHNS, SASEGT. Between the trimmed V and J ends, which lost 6 bases and 1 base, there was a span of 14 bases. The CDR3 spans 15 residues. The CDR3 DNA is TGTGCCAGCAGAAGCCGGGACTCGGGCACAGATACGCAGTATTTT. It codes for CASRSRDSGTDTQYF.

This clonotype was picked up many times. Here the CDR3 reads CASSFVGASTDTQYF. CDR3 bases: TGTGCCAGCAGTTTTGTGGGGGCAAGCACAGATACGCAGTATTTT. V is TRBV12-3 or TRBV12-4 and J is TRBJ2-3, with a tentative D call TRBD1 (6 bases). The CDR3 covers 15 residues. V lost 3 bases, J lost 0 bases, and 10 bases lay in between.

This clonotype was detected many times. This chain uses TRBV12-3 or TRBV12-4 with TRBJ1-4, with D unclear. The CDR3 is 14 residues long. V lost 4 bases to trimming and J lost 8 bases, with 14 bases between them. The CDR3 sequence is CASSSRGPREKLFF. The CDR3 nucleotides read TGTGCCAGCAGTTCAAGAGGGCCAAGGGAAAAACTGTTTTTT.

This clonotype was detected ten times or more. This chain joins TRBV29-1 and TRBJ2-3; 9 nucleotides agree with TRBD2. Germline loops: CDR1 SQVTM, CDR2 ANQGSEA. J lost 0 bases, V lost 2 bases, and 21 bases had no gene match. The CDR3 runs to 21 residues. The CDR3 DNA follows: TGCAGCGTTGAATACCCCGAGAAACCAGCGGGAGGAATTCCTAGCACAGATACGCAGTATTTT. Amino acid sequence: CSVEYPEKPAGGIPSTDTQYF.

In its sample, this clonotype was seen once. The chain links TRBV18 to TRBJ1-1; no clear D. CDR3 size: 13 residues. Between the trimmed V and J ends, which lost 3 bases and 6 bases, there was a span of 11 bases. Per germline, CDR1 KGHSH and CDR2 LQKENI. The CDR3 reads CASSPGVQAEAFF. The CDR3 DNA reads as TGTGCCAGCTCACCTGGGGTTCAGGCTGAAGCTTTCTTT.

The rearrangement links TRBV28 to TRBJ2-5, with D unresolved. Germline lookup yields CDR1 MDHEN and CDR2 SYDVKM. V lost 2 bases, J lost 2 bases, and 6 bases lay in between. The CDR3 is 13 residues long. The CDR3 loop reads CASSLGRQETQYF. Here the CDR3 DNA reads TGTGCCAGCAGTTTAGGCAGGCAAGAGACCCAGTACTTC.

This clonotype was seen at least ten times. This chain links TRBV7-9 with TRBJ1-1; tentatively, D is TRBD1 (6 bases). The CDR3 has 15 residues. Germline CDR1 SEHNR, CDR2 FQNEAQ (reference sequence). V lost 2 bases, J lost 5 bases, and 15 bases lay in between. The CDR3 DNA is TGTGCCAGCAGCTTACTCAGGGGTCAGAGGACTGAAGCTTTCTTT. As protein: CASSLLRGQRTEAFF.

This clonotype was counted at least ten times. This chain connects TRBV7-2 to TRBJ2-7; TRBD1 aligns across 9 bases. CDR1 is SGHTA, CDR2 FQGNSA, per germline. The CDR3 covers 14 residues. Trimming cost V 6 bases and J 7 bases; bases outside gene matches: 10. The CDR3 DNA sequence: TGTGCCAGCAGATCCGGGACAGGGAGGGGGGAGCAGTACTTC. Translation gives CASRSGTGRGEQYF. The whole variable domain, remainder taken from reference TRBV7-2 and TRBJ2-7, is GAGVSQSPSNKVTEKGKDVELRCDPISGHTALYWYRQSLGQGLEFLIYFQGNSAPDKSGLPSDRFSAERTGGSVSTLTIQRTQQEDSAVYLCASRSGTGRGEQYFGPGTRLTVT.

To note about this clonotype: This may be a read error, as it is one base from a much larger clone. The CDR3, as DNA: TGTGCCAGCAGTTTATATCCTAGCGGGAGGGCGGCAAATGAGCAGTTCTTC. As protein: CASSLYPSGRAANEQFF. V usage is TRBV12-3 or TRBV12-4 and J usage is TRBJ2-1; 12 positions match TRBD2. Germline trimming cut 2 bases from V and 7 bases from J; bases unmatched to any gene: 9. CDR3 length: 17 residues.